This T cell receptor beta chain was found in a study of blood T cell repertoires in COVID-19. Study at large: From T cells, B-cell-depleted T cells, or PBMCs came the material, which was cDNA or gDNA.

CDR1 is MNHEY, CDR2 SVGEGT, per germline. The ends lost 6 bases at V and 6 bases at J; junction bases unmatched: 11. The CDR3 extends over 16 amino acids. Per the original methods: Nucleated cell number was recorded as an estimate derived from reference gene primer amplification. Using immunoSEQ multiplex PCR, the repertoire was profiled, and TCRdb retains in-frame clones only, with some absent. V, J and clone size are taken as reported in that table, and D and trimming were inferred from the DNA itself. The table has approximately 220,000 clones, 84% seen once; the top ten hold 6.8%. The study assigned cohorts using participant-reported clinical history. Two negative PCRs, clearance, or symptom resolution had been documented for recovered Cohort 3 donors.

The sample consisted of PBMCs or T cells enriched from blood (not recorded which). The chain has TRBV6-2 or TRBV6-3 and TRBJ2-2, with 9 positions matching TRBD2. The sequence came from a woman between 40 and 50 years old who had recovered from COVID-19. The CDR3 bases are TGTGCCAGCAGCCCCAGCGGGAGGCTTTGGTCCGGGGAGCTGTTTTTT. Translation gives CASSPSGRLWSGELFF.